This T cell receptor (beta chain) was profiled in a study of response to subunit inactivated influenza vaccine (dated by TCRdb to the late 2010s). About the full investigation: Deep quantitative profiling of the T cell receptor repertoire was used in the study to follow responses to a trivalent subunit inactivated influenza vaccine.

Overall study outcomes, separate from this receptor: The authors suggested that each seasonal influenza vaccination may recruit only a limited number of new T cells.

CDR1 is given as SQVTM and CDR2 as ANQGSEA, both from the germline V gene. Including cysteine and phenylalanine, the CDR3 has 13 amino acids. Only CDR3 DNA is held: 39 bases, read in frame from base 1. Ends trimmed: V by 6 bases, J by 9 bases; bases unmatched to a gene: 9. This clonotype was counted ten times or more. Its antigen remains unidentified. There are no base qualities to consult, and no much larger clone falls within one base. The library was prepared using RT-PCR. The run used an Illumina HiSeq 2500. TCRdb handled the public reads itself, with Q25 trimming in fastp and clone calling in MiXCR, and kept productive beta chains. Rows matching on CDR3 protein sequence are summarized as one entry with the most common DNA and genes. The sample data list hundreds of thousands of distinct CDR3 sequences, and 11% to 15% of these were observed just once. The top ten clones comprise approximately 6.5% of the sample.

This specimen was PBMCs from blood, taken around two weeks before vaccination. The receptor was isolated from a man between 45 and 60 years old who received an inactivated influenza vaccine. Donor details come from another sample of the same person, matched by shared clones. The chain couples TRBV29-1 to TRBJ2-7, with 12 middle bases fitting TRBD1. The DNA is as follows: TGCAGCGTAGGCGGGACAGGGGGCCGGTGGCAGTACTTC. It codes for CSVGGTGGRWQYF.